This T cell receptor (beta chain) originates from a study of blood T cell repertoires in COVID-19. The table came from immunoSEQ multiplex PCR; TCRdb's copy has only in-frame clones and leaves some out. The sample has some 290,000 clones, 90% seen once. Losses at the gene ends were 0 bases for V and 6 bases for J; bases not matched to a gene: 5. The CDR3 is 15 residues long. Germline CDR1 is SGHRS and CDR2 is YFSETQ. V gene TRBV5-1 combines with J gene TRBJ1-2; 10 bases align to TRBD1. The sequence was obtained from a woman in her 40s with COVID-19, enrolled during active disease. The sample comprised peripheral blood. The CDR3 sequence is CASSLGDRGPDGYTF. CDR3 DNA sequence: TGCGCCAGCAGCTTGGGCGACAGGGGGCCTGATGGCTACACCTTC.